The source of this T cell receptor (beta chain) is a study of patients and donors after allogeneic stem cell transplantation. Each CDR3 protein is one row after TCRdb ran MiXCR on the RT-PCR reads. The sample lists approximately 250,000 distinct CDR3 sequences, roughly 14% occurring once. Germline V lookup: CDR1 SGHTA, CDR2 FQGNSA. The CDR3 contains 13 residues. The V and J ends lost 1 base and 5 bases respectively, with 7 bases between them. The receptor comes from a human donor who was either an allogeneic HSCT recipient or a stem cell or donor lymphocyte infusion donor (not recorded which). It is not recorded whose cells these are; they may come from a transplant donor. V usage is TRBV7-2 and J usage is TRBJ2-3; D is uncertain. The sequencing sample was made of blood, either unsorted or a sorted T cell fraction (not recorded which). The CDR3 sequence is CASSLGHGDTQYF. The CDR3, as DNA: TGTGCCAGCAGCTTAGGACATGGAGATACGCAGTATTTT. The whole variable domain, filled in from reference TRBV7-2 and TRBJ2-3, reads GAGVSQSPSNKVTEKGKDVELRCDPISGHTALYWYRQSLGQGLEFLIYFQGNSAPDKSGLPSDRFSAERTGGSVSTLTIQRTQQEDSAVYLCASSLGHGDTQYFGPGTRLTVL.